This TCR beta chain was identified during a study of tumor-infiltrating lymphocytes in primary liver carcinoma. Study-level information: Resecting the tumor surgically was how the patients' primary liver carcinoma was treated. Sample yields, roughly 3.5 to 7.5 million productive TCRbeta reads, were similar across the tissue types.

Germline DNA was also extracted, and blood RNA was taken from unsorted whole blood. Before surgery, approximately 4 milliliters of EDTA blood were taken. Regarding the study as a whole: Less overlap was seen in tumor-adjacent and tumor-blood pairs than in tumor region pairs.

This clonotype was counted between two and nine times. As yet, its antigen is unknown. A primer matching the constant region was used to make TCR beta cDNA from approximately 520 ng of total RNA. Sequencing libraries for TCR beta derived from three nested multiplex PCR rounds that used slightly modified ARM-PCR. A single record per CDR3 protein comes from TCRdb applying MiXCR to the multiplex PCR reads. The data hold about 180,000 distinct CDR3 sequences, with roughly 60% observed a single time. The sequencing sample was made of peripheral blood. The sequence was collected from a man aged 35 to 55 with primary liver carcinoma and hepatitis B virus infection.

CDR3 loop: CASSYSRLAGGVHLSTQYF. CDR3 coding DNA: TGTGCCAGCAGTTACTCGCGTCTAGCGGGAGGGGTTCATTTAAGTACGCAGTATTTT. The chain has TRBV6-5 and TRBJ2-3; 12 nucleotides align to TRBD2. The CDR3 runs to 19 residues. Germline loops: CDR1 MNHEY, CDR2 SVGAGI. The V gene end was trimmed by 0 bases and the J gene end by 8 bases; junction bases not matched to a gene: 15.